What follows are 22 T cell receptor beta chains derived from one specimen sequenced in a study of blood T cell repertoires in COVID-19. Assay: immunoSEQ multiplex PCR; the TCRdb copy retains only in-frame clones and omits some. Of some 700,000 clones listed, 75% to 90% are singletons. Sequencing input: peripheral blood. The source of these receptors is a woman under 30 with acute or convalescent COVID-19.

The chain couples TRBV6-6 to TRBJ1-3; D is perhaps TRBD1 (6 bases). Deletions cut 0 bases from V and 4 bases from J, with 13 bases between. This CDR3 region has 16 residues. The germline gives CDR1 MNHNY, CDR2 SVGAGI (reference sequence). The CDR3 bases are TGTGCCAGCAGTTACTCGACTGGCAGGGGAGGAAACACCATATATTTT. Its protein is CASSYSTGRGGNTIYF.

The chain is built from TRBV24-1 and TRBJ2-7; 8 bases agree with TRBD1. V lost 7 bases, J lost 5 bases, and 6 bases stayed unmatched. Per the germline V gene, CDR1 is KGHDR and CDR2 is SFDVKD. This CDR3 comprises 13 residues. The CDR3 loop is CATRQGGGHEQYF. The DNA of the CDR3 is TGTGCCACCAGACAGGGGGGCGGTCACGAGCAGTACTTC.

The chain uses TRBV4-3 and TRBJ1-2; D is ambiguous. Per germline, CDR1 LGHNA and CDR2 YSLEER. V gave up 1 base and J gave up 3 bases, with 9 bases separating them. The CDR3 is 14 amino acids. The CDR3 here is CASSQVGQHYGYTF. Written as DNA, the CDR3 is TGCGCCAGCAGCCAAGTGGGCCAGCACTATGGCTACACCTTC.

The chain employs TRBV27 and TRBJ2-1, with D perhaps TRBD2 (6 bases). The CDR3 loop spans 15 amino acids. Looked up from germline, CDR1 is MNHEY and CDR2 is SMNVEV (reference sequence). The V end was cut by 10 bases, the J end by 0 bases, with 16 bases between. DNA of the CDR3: TGTGCCATCAGAGGGGTGGGGGGCTCCTACAATGAGCAGTTCTTC. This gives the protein CAIRGVGGSYNEQFF.

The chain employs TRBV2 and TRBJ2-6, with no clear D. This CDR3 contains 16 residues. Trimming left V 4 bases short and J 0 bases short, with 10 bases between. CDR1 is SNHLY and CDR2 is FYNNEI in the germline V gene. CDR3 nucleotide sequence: TGTGCCAGCAGTGGTGACAAGAGCTCTGGGGCCAACGTCCTGACTTTC. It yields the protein CASSGDKSSGANVLTF.

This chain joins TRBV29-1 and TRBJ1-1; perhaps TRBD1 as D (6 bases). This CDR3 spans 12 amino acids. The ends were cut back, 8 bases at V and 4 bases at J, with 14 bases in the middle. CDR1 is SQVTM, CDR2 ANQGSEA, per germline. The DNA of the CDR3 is TGCAGCTTCCAGGACAGCTCCACTGAAGCTTTCTTT. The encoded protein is CSFQDSSTEAFF.

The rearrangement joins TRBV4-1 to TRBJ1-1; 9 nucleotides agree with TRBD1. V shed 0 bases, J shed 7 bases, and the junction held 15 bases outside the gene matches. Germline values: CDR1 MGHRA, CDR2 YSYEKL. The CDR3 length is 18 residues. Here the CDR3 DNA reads TGCGCCAGCAGCCAAGATAGCAGTGAACAGGGGGCTGAGGGTGAAGCTTTCTTT. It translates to CASSQDSSEQGAEGEAFF.

The DNA of the CDR3 is TGTGCCAGCAGCGTAGCCCGACTAGCTACAGACAATGAGCAGTTCTTC. Translated, it gives CASSVARLATDNEQFF. The chain links TRBV9 to TRBJ2-1; 7 positions match TRBD2. Trimming cost V 0 bases and J 5 bases; bases outside gene matches: 8. The germline V gene has CDR1 SGDLS and CDR2 YYNGEE. CDR3 length equals 16 residues.

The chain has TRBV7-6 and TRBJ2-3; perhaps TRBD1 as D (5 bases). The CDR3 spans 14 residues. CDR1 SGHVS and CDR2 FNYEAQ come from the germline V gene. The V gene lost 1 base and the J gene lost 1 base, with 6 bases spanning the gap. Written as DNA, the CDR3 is TGTGCCAGCAGCTTAGTAGGGGGCACAGATACGCAGTATTTT. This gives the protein CASSLVGGTDTQYF.

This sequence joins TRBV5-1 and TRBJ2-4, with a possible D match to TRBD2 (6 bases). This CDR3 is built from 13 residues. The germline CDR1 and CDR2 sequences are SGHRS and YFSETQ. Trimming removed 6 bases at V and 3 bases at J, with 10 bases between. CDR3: CASKGGGKNIQYF. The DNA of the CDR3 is TGCGCCAGCAAGGGAGGCGGCAAAAACATTCAGTACTTC.

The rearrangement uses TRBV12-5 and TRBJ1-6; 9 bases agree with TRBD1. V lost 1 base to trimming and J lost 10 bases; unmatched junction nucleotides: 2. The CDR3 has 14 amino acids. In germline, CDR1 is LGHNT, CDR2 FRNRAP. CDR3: CASGLGQGESPLHF. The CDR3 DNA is TGTGCTAGTGGTTTGGGACAGGGGGAGTCACCCCTCCACTTT.

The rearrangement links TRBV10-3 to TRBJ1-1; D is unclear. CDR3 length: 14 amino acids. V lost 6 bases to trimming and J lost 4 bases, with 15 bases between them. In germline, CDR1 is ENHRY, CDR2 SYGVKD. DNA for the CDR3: TGTGCCATCAGCCCGAGTCGGGGTATCACTGAAGCTTTCTTT. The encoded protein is CAISPSRGITEAFF.

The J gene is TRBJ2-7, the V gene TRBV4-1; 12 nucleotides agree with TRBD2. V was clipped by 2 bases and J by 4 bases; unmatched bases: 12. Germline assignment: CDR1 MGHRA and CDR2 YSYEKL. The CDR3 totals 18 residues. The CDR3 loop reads CASSQLTLTSGGRYEQYF. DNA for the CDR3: TGCGCCAGCAGCCAACTTACCTTGACTAGCGGGGGTCGGTACGAGCAGTACTTC.

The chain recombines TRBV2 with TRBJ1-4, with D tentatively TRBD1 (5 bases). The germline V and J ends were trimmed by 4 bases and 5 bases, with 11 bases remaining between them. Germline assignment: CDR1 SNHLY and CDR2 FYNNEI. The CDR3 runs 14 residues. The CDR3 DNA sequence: TGTGCCAGCAGTGTTGGGCAGGGAAATGAAAAACTGTTTTTT. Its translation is CASSVGQGNEKLFF.

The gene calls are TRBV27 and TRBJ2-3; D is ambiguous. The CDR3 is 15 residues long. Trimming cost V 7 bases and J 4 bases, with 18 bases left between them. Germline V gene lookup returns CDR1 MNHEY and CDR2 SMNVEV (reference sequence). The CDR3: CASTPRSRAPDTQYF. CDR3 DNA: TGTGCCAGCACCCCACGGAGCCGTGCCCCAGATACGCAGTATTTT.

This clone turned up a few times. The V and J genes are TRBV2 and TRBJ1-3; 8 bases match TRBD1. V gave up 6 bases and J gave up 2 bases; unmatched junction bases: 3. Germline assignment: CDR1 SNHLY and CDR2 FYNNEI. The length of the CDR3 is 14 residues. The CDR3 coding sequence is TGTGCCAGCAGGGACAGGGACCCTGGAAACACCATATATTTT. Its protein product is CASRDRDPGNTIYF.

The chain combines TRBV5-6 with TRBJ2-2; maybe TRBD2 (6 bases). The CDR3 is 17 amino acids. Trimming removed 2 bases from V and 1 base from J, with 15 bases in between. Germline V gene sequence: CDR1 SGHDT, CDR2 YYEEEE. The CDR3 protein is CASSFRGSAVNTGELFF. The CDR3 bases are TGTGCCAGCAGCTTCCGGGGGTCTGCGGTGAACACCGGGGAGCTGTTTTTT.

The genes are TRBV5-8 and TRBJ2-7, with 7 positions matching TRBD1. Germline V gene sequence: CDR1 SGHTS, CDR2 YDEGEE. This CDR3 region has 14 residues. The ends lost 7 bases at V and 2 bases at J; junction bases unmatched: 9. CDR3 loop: CASELWDSPYEQYF. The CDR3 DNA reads TGTGCCAGCGAGCTCTGGGACAGTCCCTACGAGCAGTACTTC.

The CDR3 DNA follows: TGTGCCAGCAGCTTAGGATGGCAGTTTGATTCACCCCTCCACTTT. Protein: CASSLGWQFDSPLHF. The chain employs TRBV7-9 and TRBJ1-6; D is uncertain. Trimming removed 1 base at V and 8 bases at J, with 12 bases between. The CDR3 extends over 15 amino acids. Germline CDR1 and CDR2: SEHNR and FQNEAQ (reference sequence).

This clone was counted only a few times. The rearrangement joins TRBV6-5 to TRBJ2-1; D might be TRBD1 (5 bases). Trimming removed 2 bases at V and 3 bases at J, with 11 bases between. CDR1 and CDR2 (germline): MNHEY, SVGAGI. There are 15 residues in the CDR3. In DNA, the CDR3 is TGTGCCAGCAGTTACCAGGGTTCGGACTACAATGAGCAGTTCTTC. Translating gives CASSYQGSDYNEQFF.

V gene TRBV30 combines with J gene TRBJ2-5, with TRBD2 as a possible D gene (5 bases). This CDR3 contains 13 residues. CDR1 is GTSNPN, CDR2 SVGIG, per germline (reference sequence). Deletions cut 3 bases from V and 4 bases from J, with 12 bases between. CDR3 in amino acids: CAWSTLARETQYF. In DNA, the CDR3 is TGTGCCTGGAGCACCCTAGCCCGAGAGACCCAGTACTTC.

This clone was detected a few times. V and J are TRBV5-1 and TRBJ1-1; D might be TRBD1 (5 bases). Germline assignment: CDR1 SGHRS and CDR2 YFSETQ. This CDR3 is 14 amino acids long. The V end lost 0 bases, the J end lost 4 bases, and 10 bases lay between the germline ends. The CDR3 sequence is CASSLGPGLTEAFF. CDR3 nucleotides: TGCGCCAGCAGCTTGGGACCGGGACTCACTGAAGCTTTCTTT.